This note documents a single TCR beta chain sequence. This entry comes from a study of a mutant IDH1 vaccine in newly diagnosed glioma. The wider study: The sex distribution of treated patients was 62.5% male and about 38% female, with a mean age of around 40 years. Radiotherapy, temozolomide, or both had been given previously, and both were given to most.

V gave up 0 bases and J gave up 0 bases; unmatched junction bases: 4. The CDR3 has 16 residues. Germline lookup yields CDR1 SGHRS and CDR2 YFSETQ. The time point here: baseline, week 1 (first vaccination visit). Treatment specified: pre-vaccination baseline after standard-of-care therapy. Produced via immunoSEQ multiplex PCR; TCRdb's table is partial and in-frame only. This sample has roughly 84,000 clones, with around 79% found just once. Sequenced material: PBMCs, taken from a glioma patient treated with radiotherapy, temozolomide or both. This TCR was recovered from a man aged 35 to 55 with glioma. Some clones in this sample may be carry-over from other donors' samples. The chain recombines TRBV5-1 with TRBJ2-3; the match to TRBD2 covers 7 bases. The CDR3 nucleotides read TGCGCCAGCAGCTTGGGAGCTAGCGGAAGCACAGATACGCAGTATTTT. This codes for CASSLGASGSTDTQYF.